This T cell receptor beta chain was obtained from a study of naive and memory T cell subsets (dated by TCRdb to about 2017). Looking at the study overall: According to the figure summarizing the samples, there were around ten blood donors, 7 tuberculin skin test biopsies and 3 saline control biopsies. Usually PCR2 was run as a SYBR Green qPCR and stopped at a set threshold, although low-input samples could use end-point PCR (approximately 6 cycles) instead. The full study reports these points: The RNA-based method was acknowledged to be potentially sensitive to changes in TCR transcripts with T cell activation and differentiation.

Libraries were built with 5' RACE. The ligated cDNA was amplified in four rounds of PCR with nested alpha and beta constant region primers together with the SP2 primer. For the blood and skin samples, reverse transcription of TCR RNA was done with SuperScript IV along with alpha and beta constant region primers. Using T4 RNA ligase 1, an oligonucleotide carrying both the Illumina SP2 primer and a UMI was ligated onto the 3' end of the cDNA. The 12-nucleotide UMI consisted of two random hexamers with an eight-base spacer between the hexamers to prevent hairpin formation. TCR alpha and beta chain libraries were processed separately from the second PCR onward, with dual indexing for multiplexing. After pooling, the indexed libraries were analyzed by capillary electrophoresis and sequenced on either an Illumina MiSeq or NextSeq. Libraries were spiked with PhiX DNA at roughly 5-7.5% so that base diversity was increased and cluster recognition was improved. The paper's processing steps were these. Demultiplexor pulled UMIs out of read 2, joined the UMIs with the TCR sequence from read 1, and separated reads according to sample indices. Decombinator identified V and J genes and V-J junctions and gave each TCR a five-part identifier that included V and J deletions. Collapsinator relied on UMIs to correct both sequencing errors and PCR amplification heterogeneity, producing a UMI-based abundance for each TCR. CDR3Translator converted identifiers to nucleotide sequence, translated to amino acids, and extracted CDR3 regions using terminal motifs. After normalization to the amount of input RNA, the error-corrected alpha and beta TCR counts from blood and from skin were compared. TCRdb reworked the public reads: Q25 trimming with fastp, MiXCR clone assembly, productive beta chains retained. Rows merge per CDR3 protein into single entries with the most common DNA and genes. For this entry, the V and J calls and clone size follow TCRdb and not the study's own pipeline. Present in this sample are roughly 48,000 distinct CDR3 sequences, approximately 4.5% of which were seen just once. Of the sample, approximately 0.84% is held by the ten largest clones.

There are many counts of this clonotype. This receptor's antigen is unknown. Base qualities are not recorded, but no much larger clone differs from it by a single base. Its CDR3 holds 15 amino acids, cysteine through phenylalanine. Kept here is only the CDR3 DNA, which spans 45 bases and is read in frame from base 1. CDR1 and CDR2 are read off the germline V gene (reference sequence) as MNHNY and SVGAGI. V sheds 2 bases and J sheds 0 bases, leaving 10 bases between their ends. Using 3' ligation of a UMI-containing oligonucleotide to TCR cDNA, the study laid out a robust and sensitive protocol to amplify, sequence and analyze TCRs. For whole blood analysis, approximately 2.5 ml of peripheral blood was collected from healthy adult volunteers into Tempus tubes, and RNA was extracted following the manufacturer's instructions. Before reverse transcription, total RNA that had not been cell sorted was treated with RQ1 DNase, with a target input of about 1 to 1000 ng. Libraries were prepared from skin biopsies and whole blood so that pipeline robustness could be tested in samples in which T cells form a minority population.

The chain is made from TRBV6-6 and TRBJ1-2; the D gene is perhaps TRBD1, from 6 matching bases. This TCR derives from a female donor in good health. The bases read TGTGCCAGCAGTTACAGAACAGGGACTAACTATGGCTACACCTTC. Its amino acids are CASSYRTGTNYGYTF.